The entry below describes one TCR beta chain. TCRdb called the RT-PCR reads again in MiXCR, with one record for every CDR3 protein. The table lists approximately 410,000 distinct CDR3 sequences, 16% of them singletons. The data were taken from a study of patients and donors after allogeneic stem cell transplantation. The V gene's germline CDR1 is DFQATT and CDR2 SNEGSKA (reference sequence). There are 12 residues in the CDR3. The chain links TRBV20-1 to TRBJ2-7; 8 nucleotides agree with TRBD1. The sequenced material came from blood, either unsorted or a sorted T cell fraction (not recorded which). This clonotype was sampled from a human donor who was either an allogeneic HSCT recipient or a stem cell or donor lymphocyte infusion donor (not recorded which). It is not recorded whose cells these are; they may come from a transplant donor. The CDR3 sequence: CRTGTGPYEQYF. DNA for the CDR3: TGCAGGACCGGGACAGGTCCTTACGAGCAGTACTTC.